This TCR beta chain was retrieved from a study of blood T cell repertoires in COVID-19 (dated by TCRdb to 2020 to 2021). Turning to the overall study: Samples covering the acute and convalescent phases of COVID-19 were provided by collaborators in the United States, Italy and Spain. The material from the prospective study consisted of cDNA or gDNA derived from T cells, B-cell-depleted T cells, or PBMCs. Subjects who had been exposed to COVID-19, were actively infected with it, or had recovered from it provided the deeply sampled blood TCRbeta repertoires that made up the dataset. The repertoires were made available in a free public database intended to serve as a resource for research on the immune response to SARS-CoV-2. Samples came from the ongoing ImmuneRACE study (first 160 participants) plus 1,254 subjects from 6 global collaborators. Nearly every sample came with metadata listing a de-identified subject ID, COVID-19 status, age in years and sex. HLA class I and class II types, where available, came from metadata supplied by the sample provider rather than from assay-based typing. Results the study describes overall, beyond this receptor: How much clinical and demographic metadata was included differed by source and by participant, and the metadata was provided uncurated.

In regard to this clone: The antigen this receptor binds is unknown. No base quality information exists; no much larger clone differs at one position.

Whole blood was collected in K2EDTA tubes by collaborating institutions according to the institutions' own protocols. For TCRbeta analysis, collaborator samples were shipped as frozen whole blood, as isolated PBMCs, or as DNA extracted from either sample type. TCRbeta CDR3 regions were amplified from genomic DNA by means of the immunoSEQ Assay, a bias-controlled multiplex PCR. As for the original processing: The number of nucleated cells in each sample was estimated from the amplification of reference gene primers within the assay. Sequence reads were collapsed and filtered to measure the absolute abundance of every unique TCRbeta CDR3 rearrangement. For each sample, productive Simpson clonality was calculated by taking the square root of Simpson's diversity index across productive rearrangements. Imported from immuneACCESS, the table was reduced by TCRdb to in-frame sequences with V and J called. These copies leave out some clones; in studies compared against another copy, an unresolved V gene accounts for under half, and the cause of the remainder is not known. V, J and clone size reflect that table, while D and trimming were determined from the DNA. Across this sample there are some 93,000 clones, with about 89% seen only once. The ten biggest clones cover 10% of the sample.

The clonotype comes from a man aged 45-65 years with acute or convalescent COVID-19. The sequenced sample consisted of peripheral blood.

The CDR3: CASSLGTVSLPFF. The DNA is TGTGCCAGCTCCCTTGGGACAGTATCTTTGCCTTTCTTT. This receptor chain uses TRBV18 and TRBJ1-1; 7 bases in the junction line up with TRBD1. Including the terminal cysteine and phenylalanine, the CDR3 comprises 13 residues. Here the CDR3 DNA is all that survives: 39 bases in frame from base 1. CDR1 and CDR2 are drawn from the germline V gene: KGHSH, LQKENI. Compared with germline, V lacks 6 bases and J lacks 12 bases; bases without a gene match: 13.